This T cell receptor beta chain was retrieved from a study of long-term antiretroviral therapy in people with HIV. Each HIV participant was treated in the United States. Study-level results: Regardless of time point, clones expanded before ART dominated the repertoire.

For this clone: Its antigen is unidentified.

The germline V gene encodes CDR1 MGHRA and CDR2 YSYEKL. V was pared by 4 bases and J by 2 bases, with 11 bases between. The CDR3 sequence is 14 residues long. Runs used v3.0 of the immunoSEQ assay and were done at survey level. The assay was immunoSEQ multiplex PCR, and TCRdb's table has in-frame clones only and misses some. The sample has approximately 15,000 clones; roughly 86% are singletons. The sequence came from a man aged 35 to 55 with HIV. This sequence joins TRBV4-1 and TRBJ1-2; no firm D call. The specimen was unsorted PBMCs, collected 6.2 years after starting antiretroviral therapy. This CDR3 is CASSLTSENYGYTF. In nucleotides, the CDR3 is TGCGCCAGCAGCCTAACCTCTGAGAACTATGGCTACACCTTC.